Listed below are T cell receptor beta chains from one sample, sequenced in a study of blood T cells in healthy people across ages. TCRdb processed the 5' RACE reads anew with MiXCR; each CDR3 protein has one entry. This sample yields 1.8 million or so distinct CDR3 sequences, of which around 40% are seen a single time; 23% belongs to the top ten. The sample comprised blood. The receptor set was obtained from a human donor in good health. CDR3s include the opening cysteine and the closing phenylalanine or tryptophan. The D gene is left open where the match is weak. Some rows have no size entry. The others give once, few or many, or a class for an expanded clone.

v_call,j_call,clone_size,d_call,cdr3_aa,cdr3_nt
TRBV29-1,TRBJ2-5,many,TRBD2,CSVPGRLAVQETQYF,TGCAGCGTCCCAGGGCGGCTAGCGGTTCAAGAGACCCAGTACTTC
TRBV3-1,TRBJ1-1,few,-,CASSQARRTVNTEAFF,TGTGCCAGCAGCCAAGCCCGGCGGACAGTAAACACTGAAGCTTTCTTT
TRBV7-2,TRBJ2-3,-,-,CASSSRSAVSTDTQYF,TGTGCCAGCAGCTCCCGATCAGCGGTGAGCACAGATACGCAGTATTTT
TRBV20-1,TRBJ2-3,-,-,CSAIPTGRKDTQYF,TGCAGTGCTATACCTACAGGGAGAAAGGATACGCAGTATTTT
TRBV7-3,TRBJ2-1,-,TRBD2,CASSAGLAGGRNEQFF,TGTGCCAGCAGCGCCGGACTAGCGGGGGGGCGGAATGAGCAGTTCTTC
TRBV29-1,TRBJ1-2,few,-,CSVEDQEGGYGYTF,TGCAGCGTTGAAGATCAGGAAGGGGGATATGGCTACACCTTC
TRBV9,TRBJ2-6,-,-,CASRTGDLAGANVLTF,TGTGCCAGCAGAACAGGGGACTTGGCTGGGGCCAACGTCCTGACTTTC
TRBV12-3/TRBV12-4,TRBJ1-5,-,-,CASTWGGTDQPQHF,TGTGCCAGCACTTGGGGGGGAACGGACCAGCCCCAGCATTTT
TRBV6-6,TRBJ1-5,-,-,CASREGAHQPQHF,TGTGCCAGCAGAGAAGGGGCACATCAGCCCCAGCATTTT
TRBV10-3,TRBJ2-5,few,-,CAISVERGETQYF,TGTGCCATCAGTGTGGAAAGGGGCGAGACCCAGTACTTC
TRBV24-1,TRBJ2-1,-,-,CATSDLLGADNEQFF,TGTGCCACCAGTGATTTGCTTGGGGCCGACAATGAGCAGTTCTTC
TRBV12-3/TRBV12-4,TRBJ1-2,once,-,CASSLTFQGSDDYTF,TGTGCCAGCAGTTTAACCTTCCAGGGATCGGATGACTACACCTTC
TRBV7-9,TRBJ2-1,-,TRBD2,CASSNGLAPNEQFF,TGTGCCAGCAGCAATGGACTAGCTCCCAATGAGCAGTTCTTC
TRBV5-1,TRBJ1-4,few,TRBD1,CASTDPGQGNEKLFF,TGCGCCAGCACGGACCCGGGACAGGGTAATGAAAAACTGTTTTTT
TRBV10-3,TRBJ1-4,-,TRBD1,CAISEGSGGREKLFF,TGTGCCATCAGTGAGGGCTCAGGGGGAAGAGAAAAACTGTTTTTT
TRBV7-2,TRBJ1-2,-,-,CASSQEGSGLYGYTF,TGTGCCAGCAGTCAAGAGGGATCAGGGCTCTATGGCTACACCTTC
TRBV6-5,TRBJ2-1,-,-,CASSYSARSSYNEQFF,TGTGCCAGCAGTTACAGTGCCCGGAGCTCCTACAATGAGCAGTTCTTC
TRBV9,TRBJ2-7,-,-,CASSSSSRAGFQNEQYF,TGTGCCAGCAGCTCATCCTCTCGGGCAGGGTTCCAAAATGAGCAGTACTTC
TRBV28,TRBJ2-4,-,TRBD1,CASSFRRGQGAAKNIQYF,TGTGCCAGCAGTTTCCGCCGTGGACAGGGGGCTGCCAAAAACATTCAGTACTTC
TRBV2,TRBJ2-7,-,-,CASKFVSYEQYF,TGTGCCAGCAAATTCGTTTCCTACGAGCAGTACTTC
TRBV4-3,TRBJ1-6,once,TRBD1,CASSQSTGGYTPLHF,TGCGCCAGCAGCCAGTCGACAGGGGGCTACACACCCCTCCACTTT
TRBV7-2,TRBJ2-1,few,-,CASSKPSGDEQFF,TGTGCCAGCAGCAAACCAAGTGGGGATGAGCAGTTCTTC
TRBV5-6,TRBJ1-6,-,TRBD1,CASSRDREPYNSPLHF,TGTGCCAGCAGCAGAGACAGGGAGCCCTATAATTCACCCCTCCACTTT